This note documents a single T cell receptor beta chain sequence. The sample is drawn from a study of shared clonotypes between healthy human individuals. Original processing notes: Quality scores were absent from the junction-only immunoSEQ sequences, so filtering differed. The table came from immunoSEQ multiplex PCR; TCRdb's copy has only in-frame clones and leaves some out. That table furnishes V, J and clone size, whereas the DNA furnished D and trimming. The data show about 2.1 million clones, 93% seen once. Trimming removed 4 bases from V and 5 bases from J; junction bases left unmatched: 4. The CDR3 runs 13 residues. Germline CDR1 reads SGHKS; CDR2 reads YYEKEE (reference sequence). Naive CD8 cells, CD45RO-negative and positively selected for CCR7, excluded terminally differentiated effector memory CD45RA+ cells.

Sequencing was done on a sample of naive CD8+ T cells from PBMCs. The receptor's source is a man aged 18 to 30 in good health. Some clones in this sample may be carry-over from other donors' samples. The chain employs TRBV5-5 and TRBJ2-7; 9 nucleotides align to TRBD1. CDR3 amino acids: CASSEQGADEQYF. The CDR3 DNA reads as TGTGCCAGCAGCGAACAGGGGGCCGACGAGCAGTACTTC.